The 22 T cell receptor beta chains reported below all come from one sample, sequenced in a study of T cells in Graves' hyperthyroidism and ophthalmopathy. The investigators amplified TCR beta CDR3 regions from RNA transcripts. TCR CDR3 underwent first-round RT-PCR with the HTBI primer set. Using its own MiXCR run on the multiplex PCR reads, TCRdb lists one record per CDR3 protein. The sample yields 380,000 or so distinct CDR3 sequences, roughly 13% seen once. The material sequenced was blood. Receptor source: a man under 40 with Graves' hyperthyroidism that later progressed to Graves' ophthalmopathy.

This clonotype was recorded many times. The V and J genes are TRBV2 and TRBJ1-5; TRBD1 agrees at 8 bases. The CDR3 is made up of 15 amino acids. Germline CDR1 is SNHLY and CDR2 is FYNNEI. Losses at the gene ends were 6 bases for V and 3 bases for J; bases not matched to a gene: 7. The CDR3 spells CASRPGTGDNQPQHF. DNA for the CDR3: TGTGCCAGCAGACCCGGGACAGGTGACAATCAGCCCCAGCATTTT.

The chain has TRBV20-1 and TRBJ2-7; 7 bases line up with TRBD1. The CDR3 is 13 amino acids. The germline V gene has CDR1 DFQATT and CDR2 SNEGSKA (reference sequence). V lost 3 bases and J lost 9; bases outside the gene matches: 11. CDR3 residues: CSARGDSQRRQYF. The CDR3 DNA sequence: TGCAGTGCTAGGGGGGACAGCCAGCGGCGGCAGTACTTC.

V gene TRBV7-2 combines with J gene TRBJ2-2; D is perhaps TRBD2 (5 bases). Trimming cost V 1 base and J 10 bases, with 13 bases left between them. The CDR3 extends over 14 amino acids. Germline V gives CDR1 SGHTA, CDR2 FQGNSA. Written as DNA, the CDR3 is TGTGCCAGCAGCTTAGATTTCCGGGGTGTGGAGCTGTTTTTT. Protein product: CASSLDFRGVELFF.

This chain connects TRBV10-3 to TRBJ2-6; 7 positions match TRBD2. The trim removed 8 bases at V and 0 bases at J, leaving 10 bases unmatched. The CDR3 is made up of 17 amino acids. Germline V gene data show CDR1 as ENHRY and CDR2 as SYGVKD. The DNA of the CDR3 is TGTGCCATCGGCACAGCGGGGACTCTCTCTGGGGCCAACGTCCTGACTTTC. It yields the protein CAIGTAGTLSGANVLTF.

This clonotype was observed a few times. The chain links TRBV19 to TRBJ2-5; tentatively, D is TRBD1 or TRBD2 (5 bases each). V lost 8 bases and J 2 bases, leaving 9 bases between the germline ends. Germline CDR1 is LNHDA and CDR2 is SQIVND (reference sequence). The CDR3 is 12 amino acids. The CDR3 sequence: CASGTLQETQYF. CDR3 coding DNA: TGTGCCAGTGGGACCCTACAAGAGACCCAGTACTTC.

This clonotype has more than one count but fewer than ten. V usage is TRBV4-2 and J usage is TRBJ1-6; D is unresolved. Germline CDR1 and CDR2: LGHNA and YNFKEQ. V was pared by 0 bases and J by 2 bases, with 2 bases between. The CDR3 totals 14 residues. The CDR3 DNA sequence: TGTGCCAGCAGCCAAGAGACCTATAATTCACCCCTCCACTTT. Translation gives CASSQETYNSPLHF.

In this sample, this clonotype turned up many times. CDR3 residues: CAWNRDRTSGGELFF. In DNA, the CDR3 is TGTGCCTGGAATAGGGACAGGACCTCGGGCGGGGAGCTGTTTTTT. The chain couples TRBV30 to TRBJ2-2; 8 bases line up with TRBD1. CDR1 and CDR2 (germline): GTSNPN, SVGIG (reference sequence). V was pared by 4 bases and J by 7 bases, with 11 bases of the junction left unmatched. CDR3 length equals 15 residues. The entire variable domain, with the rest obtained from reference TRBV30 and TRBJ2-2, is as follows: SQTIHQWPATLVQPVGSPLSLECTVEGTSNPNLYWYRQAAGRGLQLLFYSVGIGQISSEVPQNLSASRPQDRQFILSSKKLLLSDSGFYLCAWNRDRTSGGELFFGEGSRLTVL.

The chain uses TRBV19 and TRBJ1-5, with D unresolved. The V gene's germline CDR1 is LNHDA and CDR2 SQIVND (reference sequence). The CDR3 is 11 residues long. Trimming shortened V by 6 bases and J by 16 bases, and 16 bases separated the two germline ends. The CDR3, as DNA: TGTGCCAGTAGCCTCGGCGATCAACAACATTTT. It specifies CASSLGDQQHF.

This clonotype appeared a single time. The V call is TRBV11-2, the J call TRBJ2-5, with D uncertain. Germline-derived CDR1 and CDR2 are SGHAT and FQNNGV. CDR3 size: 13 residues. Trimming removed 5 bases from V and 2 bases from J, with 9 bases in between. CDR3 coding DNA: TGTGCCAGCAGCGCTGGGTGGCAAGAGACCCAGTACTTC. Its protein product is CASSAGWQETQYF.

This clonotype was seen once. Since no conserved phenylalanine or tryptophan closes the CDR3, a read error is the likely cause. For the CDR3, the DNA is TGCGCCAGCAGCCAAGTCGACAGGATCTATAGCAATCAGCCCCAGCATTGT. Translation: CASSQVDRIYSNQPQHC. This chain connects TRBV4-1 to TRBJ1-5; D might be TRBD1 (6 bases). CDR3 length: 17 amino acids. Between the trimmed V and J ends, which lost 1 base and 0 bases, there was a span of 13 bases. Germline V gene data show CDR1 as MGHRA and CDR2 as YSYEKL.

This clonotype was seen repeatedly, ten times or more. This rearrangement joins TRBV7-8 to TRBJ1-2, with D perhaps TRBD1 (6 bases). V shed 1 base and J shed 7 bases, with 13 bases lying between them. The CDR3 length is 14 residues. The germline V gene encodes CDR1 SGHVS and CDR2 FQNEAQ. This chain's CDR3 is CASSLVGQGTGYTF. Here the CDR3 DNA reads TGTGCCAGCAGCTTAGTTGGTCAGGGGACTGGCTACACCTTC.

This clonotype was seen only a few times. The chain recombines TRBV20-1 with TRBJ2-3; D remains unclear. The germline CDR1 and CDR2 sequences are DFQATT and SNEGSKA (reference sequence). Between the trimmed V and J ends, which lost 1 base and 10 bases, there was a span of 12 bases. CDR3 length: 12 residues. The CDR3 DNA follows: TGCAGTGCTAGAGGCGACTCACCCGCGCAGTATTTT. Amino acids: CSARGDSPAQYF.

This clonotype was found many times. This chain links TRBV11-2 with TRBJ2-3; TRBD1 aligns across 7 bases. This CDR3 has 16 residues. V shed 1 base, J shed 0 bases, and the junction held 4 bases outside the gene matches. Germline V lookup: CDR1 SGHAT, CDR2 FQNNGV. In nucleotides, the CDR3 is TGTGCCAGCAGCTTAGCACAGGGGCCCAGCACAGATACGCAGTATTTT. It translates to CASSLAQGPSTDTQYF.

This clonotype was picked up many times. This chain uses TRBV27 with TRBJ1-4, with D unclear. Trimming stripped 3 bases from V and 0 bases from J, with 11 bases between. Germline CDR1 reads MNHEY; CDR2 reads SMNVEV (reference sequence). This CDR3 is 16 amino acids long. CDR3 amino acids: CASSLGRPATNEKLFF. CDR3 sequence (DNA): TGTGCCAGCAGTTTGGGCAGGCCTGCAACTAATGAAAAACTGTTTTTT.

This clonotype showed up just a few times. The J gene is TRBJ2-7, the V gene TRBV4-1; 9 bases map to TRBD2. The length of the CDR3 is 15 residues. J lost 9 bases, V lost 1 base, and 10 bases had no gene match. CDR1 and CDR2 from the germline V gene are MGHRA and YSYEKL. CDR3 nucleotide sequence: TGCGCCAGCAGCCAAGGCGGCGGGGGGGCAGTCGCGCAGTACTTC. Its protein product is CASSQGGGGAVAQYF.

CDR3 sequence reads: CASSLVARVPNEQFF. CDR3 bases: TGTGCCAGCAGCTTAGTAGCGAGGGTCCCCAATGAGCAGTTCTTC. The chain joins TRBV7-2 to TRBJ2-1, with D tentatively TRBD2 (5 bases). Per germline, CDR1 SGHTA and CDR2 FQGNSA. V was shortened by 1 base and J by 6 bases, with 13 bases between the two germline ends. The CDR3 runs to 15 residues.

As regards this clonotype: A much larger clone sits a single nucleotide away, making a read error possible. The chain uses TRBV28 and TRBJ1-2, with a tentative D call TRBD1 (6 bases). CDR3 length: 12 residues. Deletions cut 7 bases from V and 6 bases from J, with 12 bases between. Germline V gene lookup returns CDR1 MDHEN and CDR2 SYDVKM. CDR3 region: CASTDRHDGYTF. CDR3 sequence (DNA): TGTGCCAGCACCGACAGGCACGATGGCTACACCTTC.

This clonotype was recorded at least ten times. The rearrangement uses TRBV14 and TRBJ1-1; D ambiguous. Germline V gives CDR1 SGHDN, CDR2 FVKESK. CDR3 length: 15 amino acids. V was clipped by 1 base and J by 4 bases, with 13 bases between them. Here the CDR3 reads CASSQGGPLGTEAFF. The CDR3 nucleotides are TGTGCCAGCAGCCAAGGGGGTCCCTTAGGCACTGAAGCTTTCTTT.

V usage is TRBV7-9 and J usage is TRBJ2-3; D might be TRBD1 (6 bases). The germline gives CDR1 SEHNR, CDR2 FQNEAQ (reference sequence). The V gene lost 4 bases and the J gene lost 6 bases, with 14 bases spanning the gap. CDR3 size: 14 residues. The CDR3 sequence is CASSSGDNRDTQYF. The CDR3 DNA follows: TGTGCCAGCAGCTCAGGGGACAACAGGGATACGCAGTATTTT. The variable domain in full, completed from reference TRBV7-9 and TRBJ2-3, reads DTGVSQNPRHKITKRGQNVTFRCDPISEHNRLYWYRQTLGQGPEFLTYFQNEAQLEKSRLLSDRFSAERPKGSFSTLEIQRTEQGDSAMYLCASSSGDNRDTQYFGPGTRLTVL.

This clonotype was seen many times. The gene calls are TRBV19 and TRBJ1-1, with a possible D match to TRBD1 (5 bases). V was pared by 6 bases and J by 0 bases, with 14 bases between. CDR1 and CDR2 from the germline V gene are LNHDA and SQIVND (reference sequence). This CDR3 region has 15 residues. As DNA, the CDR3 is TGTGCCAGTAGCCCCGTCGACAGTCTGAACACTGAAGCTTTCTTT. This gives the protein CASSPVDSLNTEAFF.

The rearrangement joins TRBV30 to TRBJ1-3; the D gene is possibly TRBD1 (5 bases). V lost 5 bases and J 9 bases, leaving 17 bases between the germline ends. The CDR3 totals 13 residues. From germline, CDR1 is GTSNPN and CDR2 SVGIG (reference sequence). In DNA form, the CDR3 reads TGTGCCTGGGAGTTCATAGGGGAGGGCACCATATATTTT. Protein: CAWEFIGEGTIYF.

Many counts were recorded for this clonotype. The chain is built from TRBV29-1 and TRBJ1-1; D is possibly TRBD1 (5 bases). This CDR3 comprises 13 residues. Germline V gene lookup returns CDR1 SQVTM and CDR2 ANQGSEA. V was pared by 5 bases and J by 4 bases, with 14 bases between. The CDR3 here is CSVPRTFSTEAFF. CDR3 DNA sequence: TGCAGCGTTCCCAGGACATTTAGCACTGAAGCTTTCTTT.